The 5 T cell receptor beta chains presented below share a single source sample, sequenced in a study of radiotherapy plus CTLA-4 blockade in lung cancer. The repertoire was sequenced with immunoSEQ multiplex PCR; TCRdb's copy has only in-frame clones and lacks some. The sample contains about 41,000 clones, roughly three quarters of which appear only once. The source was peripheral blood, collected from a patient treated with radiotherapy plus ipilimumab. These receptors came from a human donor with non-small cell lung cancer who had stable disease on radiotherapy plus ipilimumab.

This chain uses TRBV6-1 with TRBJ2-1, with 12 bases identical to TRBD2. With V trimmed by 8 bases and J by 9 bases, 11 bases remained unmatched. There are 15 residues in the CDR3. The germline CDR1 and CDR2 sequences are MNHNS and SASEGT. The CDR3 is CASASSSGGAREQFF. The CDR3 bases are TGTGCCAGCGCTTCGTCTAGCGGGGGGGCCCGTGAGCAGTTCTTC.

This chain uses TRBV27 with TRBJ1-5; unclear D gene. Germline-derived CDR1 and CDR2 are MNHEY and SMNVEV (reference sequence). With 0 bases removed from V and 3 bases from J, the gap between germline ends came to 6 bases. The CDR3 spans 14 residues. CDR3 DNA sequence: TGTGCCAGCAGTTTATCAGGGTACAATCAGCCCCAGCATTTT. It yields the protein CASSLSGYNQPQHF.

The chain carries TRBV19 and TRBJ1-1; D is perhaps TRBD1 (5 bases). The CDR3 spans 15 residues. Trimming removed 2 bases from V and 5 bases from J, with 15 bases in between. CDR1 and CDR2 from the germline V gene are LNHDA and SQIVND (reference sequence). CDR3 in DNA: TGTGCCAGTAGTATACGGCCTTCGGGGGATACTGAAGCTTTCTTT. It codes for CASSIRPSGDTEAFF.

The chain joins TRBV6-1 to TRBJ2-5; maybe TRBD1 (5 bases). CDR3 length: 13 amino acids. Trimming shortened V by 8 bases and J by 1 base, and 11 bases separated the two germline ends. Germline V gene lookup returns CDR1 MNHNS and CDR2 SASEGT. The CDR3 bases are TGTGCCAGCCGAGGACATCTCCAAGAGACCCAGTACTTC. It is translated as CASRGHLQETQYF.

The chain carries TRBV18 and TRBJ2-7, with D possibly being TRBD1 (6 bases). There are 14 residues in the CDR3. Looked up from germline, CDR1 is KGHSH and CDR2 is LQKENI. With 1 base removed from V and 5 bases from J, the gap between germline ends came to 12 bases. CDR3 nucleotides: TGTGCCAGCTCACCACGGACAGATACCCACGAGCAGTACGTC. It specifies CASSPRTDTHEQYV.